This T cell receptor beta chain stems from a study of blood T cell repertoires in COVID-19. Clones were read by immunoSEQ multiplex PCR, and TCRdb kept only the in-frame ones, dropping some. The table lists roughly 110,000 clones, about nine tenths of them singletons, with around 1.2% in the top ten. The CDR3 consists of 15 residues. V dropped 10 bases and J dropped 3; count of bases not matched to a gene: 14. Germline values: CDR1 LNHDA, CDR2 SQIVND (reference sequence). The source of this sequence is a woman under 40 with acute or convalescent COVID-19. Input material: peripheral blood. This rearrangement joins TRBV19 to TRBJ2-7, with 8 bases aligning to TRBD1. This CDR3 reads CATQGGQGRLYEQYF. CDR3 DNA sequence: TGTGCCACCCAGGGCGGACAGGGAAGACTCTACGAGCAGTACTTC. The variable domain in full, with the rest retrieved from reference TRBV19 and TRBJ2-7, is DGGITQSPKYLFRKEGQNVTLSCEQNLNHDAMYWYRQDPGQGLRLIYYSQIVNDFQKGDIAEGYSVSREKKESFPLTVTSAQKNPTAFYLCATQGGQGRLYEQYFGPGTRLTVT.